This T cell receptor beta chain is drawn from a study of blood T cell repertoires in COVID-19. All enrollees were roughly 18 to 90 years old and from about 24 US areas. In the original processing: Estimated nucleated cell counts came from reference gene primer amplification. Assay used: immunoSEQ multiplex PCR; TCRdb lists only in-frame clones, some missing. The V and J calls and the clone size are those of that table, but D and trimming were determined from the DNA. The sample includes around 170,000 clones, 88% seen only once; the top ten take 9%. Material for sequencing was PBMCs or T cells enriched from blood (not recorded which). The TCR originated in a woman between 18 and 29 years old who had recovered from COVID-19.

The CDR3 sequence: CAISEGGQGSPNYGYTF. The CDR3 nucleotides are TGTGCCATCAGTGAGGGGGGACAGGGGTCCCCTAACTATGGCTACACCTTC. The chain couples TRBV10-3 to TRBJ1-2; 10 nucleotides agree with TRBD1. With 2 bases clipped from V and 0 bases from J, the junction kept 6 bases outside the gene matches. The germline gives CDR1 ENHRY, CDR2 SYGVKD. CDR3 size: 17 residues.